The T cell receptor (beta chain) under discussion was sequenced for a study of T-cell reconstitution after alpha-beta-depleted transplantation in children. In its sample, this clonotype was seen many times. As yet, its antigen is unknown. Per the germline V gene, CDR1 is MNHNS and CDR2 is SASEGT. The CDR3 spans 15 residues. The V gene end was trimmed by 3 bases and the J gene end by 4 bases; junction bases not matched to a gene: 8. A library of TCRbeta sequences, prepared with unique molecular identifiers, was generated. TCRdb called the PCR reads again in MiXCR, with one record for every CDR3 protein. This table holds 150,000 to 250,000 distinct CDR3 sequences, about 6% found once. General observations from the study: The main origin of T-cell counts and diversity one year after transplant was newly produced T cells. In some patients, recipient T cells and intrathymic progenitors surviving conditioning explained high day-60 diversity. Several hundred rapidly expanded clones from non-depleted graft cells reportedly supplied alpha-beta T cells about two months post-transplant.

This receptor was obtained from a girl younger than two with combined immunodeficiency, due to receive a stem cell transplant. Sequenced material: PBMCs, taken before TCRalphabeta/CD19-depleted stem cell transplant. The chain links TRBV6-1 to TRBJ1-2, with 7 bases lining up with TRBD1. The CDR3 coding sequence is TGTGCCAGCAGTGACGCCGGGACAGTCCTCTATGGCTACACCTTC. It encodes CASSDAGTVLYGYTF.